This T cell receptor (beta chain) was identified in a study of OX40 agonist ivuxolimab in advanced cancers. Study in general: Participants, 75% to 85% male, averaged roughly 60 years of age, ranging from 23 to 79. Three patients showed partial responses: one hepatocellular carcinoma and two cutaneous melanoma cases.

Here immunoSEQ multiplex PCR was the method, and the copy in TCRdb shows in-frame clones only, minus some. The sample holds around 55,000 clones, 70% to 90% seen once. Exclusion of a patient followed from autoimmune disease history or systemic immunosuppression. Trimming removed 5 bases at V and 0 bases at J, with 13 bases between. The CDR3 is 16 residues long. The germline CDR1 and CDR2 sequences are SEHNR and FQNEAQ (reference sequence). Specimen: CD4+ or CD8+ T cells sorted from blood, collected in a trial of the OX40 agonist ivuxolimab. The origin of this receptor is an adult with an advanced solid tumor such as melanoma, head and neck, liver or kidney cancer. The chain couples TRBV7-9 to TRBJ2-2; perhaps TRBD1 as D (6 bases). In DNA form, the CDR3 reads TGTGCCAGCAGCCAAAGGGACACCACGAACACCGGGGAGCTGTTTTTT. It specifies CASSQRDTTNTGELFF.